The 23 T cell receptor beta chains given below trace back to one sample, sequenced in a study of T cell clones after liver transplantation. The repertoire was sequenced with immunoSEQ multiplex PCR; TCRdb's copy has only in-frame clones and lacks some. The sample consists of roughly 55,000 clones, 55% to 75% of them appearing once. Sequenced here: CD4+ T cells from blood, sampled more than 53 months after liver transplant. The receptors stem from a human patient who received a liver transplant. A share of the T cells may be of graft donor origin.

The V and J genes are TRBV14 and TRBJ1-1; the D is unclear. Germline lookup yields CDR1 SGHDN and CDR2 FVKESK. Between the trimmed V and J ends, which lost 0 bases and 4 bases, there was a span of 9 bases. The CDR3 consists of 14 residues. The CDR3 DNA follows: TGTGCCAGCAGCCAAGAACGGTATCCCACTGAAGCTTTCTTT. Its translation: CASSQERYPTEAFF.

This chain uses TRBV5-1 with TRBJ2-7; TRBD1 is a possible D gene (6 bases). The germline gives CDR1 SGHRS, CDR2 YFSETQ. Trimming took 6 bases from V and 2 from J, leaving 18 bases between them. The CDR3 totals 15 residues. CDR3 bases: TGCGCCAGCACCCCTGGAGACAGGAGGACCTACGAGCAGTACTTC. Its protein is CASTPGDRRTYEQYF.

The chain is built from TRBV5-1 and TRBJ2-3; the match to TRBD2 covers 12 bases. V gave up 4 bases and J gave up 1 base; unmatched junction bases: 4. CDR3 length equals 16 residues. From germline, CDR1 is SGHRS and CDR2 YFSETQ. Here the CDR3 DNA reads TGCGCCAGCAGCACAAGACTAGCGGGGGGCACAGATACGCAGTATTTT. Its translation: CASSTRLAGGTDTQYF.

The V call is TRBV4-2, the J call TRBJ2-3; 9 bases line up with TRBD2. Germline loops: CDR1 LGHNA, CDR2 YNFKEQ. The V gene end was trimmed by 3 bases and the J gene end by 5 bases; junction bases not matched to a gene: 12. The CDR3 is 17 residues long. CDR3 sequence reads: CASSHLSSGGRGDTQYF. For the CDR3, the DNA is TGTGCCAGCAGCCACTTAAGTAGCGGGGGTCGGGGAGATACGCAGTATTTT.

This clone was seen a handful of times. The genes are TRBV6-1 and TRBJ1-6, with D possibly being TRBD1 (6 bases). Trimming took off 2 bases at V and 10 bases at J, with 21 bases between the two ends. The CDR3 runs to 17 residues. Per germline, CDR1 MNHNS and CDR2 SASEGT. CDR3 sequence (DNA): TGTGCCAGCAGTGAATTCATGGTACAGGGCGAAGGATCACCCCTCCACTTT. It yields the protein CASSEFMVQGEGSPLHF.

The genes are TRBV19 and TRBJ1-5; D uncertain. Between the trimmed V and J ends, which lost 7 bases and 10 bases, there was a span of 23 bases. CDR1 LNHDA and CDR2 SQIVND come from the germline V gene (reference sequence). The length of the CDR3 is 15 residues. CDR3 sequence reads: CASTTPMGTQAPQHF. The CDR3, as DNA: TGTGCCAGTACCACTCCTATGGGAACTCAAGCACCCCAGCATTTT.

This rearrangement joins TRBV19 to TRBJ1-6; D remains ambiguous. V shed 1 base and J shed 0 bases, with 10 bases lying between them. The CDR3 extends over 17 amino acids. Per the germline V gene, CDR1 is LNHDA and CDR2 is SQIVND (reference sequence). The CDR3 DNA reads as TGTGCCAGTAGTATAGTGCACAGAAGCTCCTATAATTCACCCCTCCACTTT. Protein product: CASSIVHRSSYNSPLHF.

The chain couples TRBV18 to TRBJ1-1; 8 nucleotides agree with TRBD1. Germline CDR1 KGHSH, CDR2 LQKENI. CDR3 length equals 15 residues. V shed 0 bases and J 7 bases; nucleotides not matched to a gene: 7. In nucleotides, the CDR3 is TGTGCCAGCTCACCACCGAGCAAACAGGGGGTTGAAGCTTTCTTT. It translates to CASSPPSKQGVEAFF.

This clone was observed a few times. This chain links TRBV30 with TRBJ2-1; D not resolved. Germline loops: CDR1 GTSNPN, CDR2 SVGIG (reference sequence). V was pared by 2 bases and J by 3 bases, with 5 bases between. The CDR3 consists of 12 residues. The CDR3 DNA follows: TGTGCCTGGAGTACCAACTACAATGAGCAGTTCTTC. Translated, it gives CAWSTNYNEQFF.

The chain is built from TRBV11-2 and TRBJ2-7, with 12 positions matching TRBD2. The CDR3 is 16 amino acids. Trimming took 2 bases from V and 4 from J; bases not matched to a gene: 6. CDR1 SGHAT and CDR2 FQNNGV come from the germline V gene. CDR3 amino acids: CASSLLAGGPGYEQYF. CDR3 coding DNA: TGTGCCAGCAGCTTACTAGCGGGGGGGCCGGGGTACGAGCAGTACTTC.

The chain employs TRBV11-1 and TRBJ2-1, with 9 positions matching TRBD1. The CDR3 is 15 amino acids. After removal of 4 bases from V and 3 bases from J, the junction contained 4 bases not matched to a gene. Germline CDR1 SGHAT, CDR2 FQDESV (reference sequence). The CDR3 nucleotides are TGTGCCAGCAGCTCTACAGGGGGCAGCTACAATGAGCAGTTCTTC. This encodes CASSSTGGSYNEQFF. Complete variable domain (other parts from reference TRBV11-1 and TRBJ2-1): EAEVAQSPRYKITEKSQAVAFWCDPISGHATLYWYRQILGQGPELLVQFQDESVVDDSQLPKDRFSAERLKGVDSTLKIQPAELGDSAMYLCASSSTGGSYNEQFFGPGTRLTVL.

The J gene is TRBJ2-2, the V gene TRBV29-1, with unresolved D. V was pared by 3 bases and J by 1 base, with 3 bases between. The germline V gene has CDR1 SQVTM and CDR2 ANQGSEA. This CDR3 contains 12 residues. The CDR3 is CSVEKNTGELFF. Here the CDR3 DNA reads TGCAGCGTTGAGAAGAACACCGGGGAGCTGTTTTTT.

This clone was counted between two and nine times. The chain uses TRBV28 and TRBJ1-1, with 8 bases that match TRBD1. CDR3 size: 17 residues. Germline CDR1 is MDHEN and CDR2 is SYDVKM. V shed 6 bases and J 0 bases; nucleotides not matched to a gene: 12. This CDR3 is CASSLARGQIMNTEAFF. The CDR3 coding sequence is TGTGCCAGCAGCCTGGCCAGGGGGCAGATCATGAACACTGAAGCTTTCTTT. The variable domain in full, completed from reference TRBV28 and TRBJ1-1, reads DVKVTQSSRYLVKRTGEKVFLECVQDMDHENMFWYRQDPGLGLRLIYFSYDVKMKEKGDIPEGYSVSREKKERFSLILESASTNQTSMYLCASSLARGQIMNTEAFFGQGTRLTVV.

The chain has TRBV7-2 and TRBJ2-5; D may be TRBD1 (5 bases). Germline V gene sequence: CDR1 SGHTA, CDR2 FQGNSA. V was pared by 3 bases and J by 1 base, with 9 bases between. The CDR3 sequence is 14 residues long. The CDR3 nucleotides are TGTGCCAGCAGCTTGGGGCTCTTCCAAGAGACCCAGTACTTC. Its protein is CASSLGLFQETQYF.

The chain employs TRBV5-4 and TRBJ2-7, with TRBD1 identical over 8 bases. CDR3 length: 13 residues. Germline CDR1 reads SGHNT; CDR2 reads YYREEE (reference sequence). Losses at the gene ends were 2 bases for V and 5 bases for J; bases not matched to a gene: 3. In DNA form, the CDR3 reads TGTGCCAGCAGCTTTGACAGGGGCCACGAGCAGTACTTC. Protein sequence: CASSFDRGHEQYF.

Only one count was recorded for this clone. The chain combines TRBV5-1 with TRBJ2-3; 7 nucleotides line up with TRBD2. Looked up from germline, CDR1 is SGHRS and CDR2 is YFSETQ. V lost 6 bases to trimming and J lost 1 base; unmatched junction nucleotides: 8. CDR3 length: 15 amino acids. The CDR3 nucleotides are TGCGCCAGCACTATAGCGGGTGCTCGCACAGATACGCAGTATTTT. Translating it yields CASTIAGARTDTQYF.

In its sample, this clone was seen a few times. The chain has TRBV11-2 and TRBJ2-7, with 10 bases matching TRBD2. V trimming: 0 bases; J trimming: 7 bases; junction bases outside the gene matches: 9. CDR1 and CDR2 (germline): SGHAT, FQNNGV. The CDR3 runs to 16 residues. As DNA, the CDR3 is TGTGCCAGCAGCTTAGATCTATTTAGCGGGGGGTGGGAGCAGTACTTC. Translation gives CASSLDLFSGGWEQYF.

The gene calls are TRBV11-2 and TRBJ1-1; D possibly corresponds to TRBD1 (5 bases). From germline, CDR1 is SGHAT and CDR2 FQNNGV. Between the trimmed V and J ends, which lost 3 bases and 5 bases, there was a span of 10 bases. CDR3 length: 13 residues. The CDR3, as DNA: TGTGCCAGCAGCTTTAAAGGGACGACTGAAGCTTTCTTT. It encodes CASSFKGTTEAFF. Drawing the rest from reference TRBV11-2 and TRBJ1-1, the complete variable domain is EAGVAQSPRYKIIEKRQSVAFWCNPISGHATLYWYQQILGQGPKLLIQFQNNGVVDDSQLPKDRFSAERLKGVDSTLKIQPAKLEDSAVYLCASSFKGTTEAFFGQGTRLTVV.

The CDR3 loop reads CASSLGPSNTEAFF. The CDR3 DNA is TGTGCCAGCAGCTTGGGGCCGTCGAACACTGAAGCTTTCTTT. The chain uses TRBV7-3 and TRBJ1-1, with a tentative D call TRBD1 (5 bases). In germline, CDR1 is SGHTA, CDR2 FQGTGA. The CDR3 length is 14 residues. Trimming took off 3 bases at V and 1 base at J, with 9 bases between the two ends. Full variable domain (remainder filled in from reference TRBV7-3 and TRBJ1-1): GAGVSQTPSNKVTEKGKYVELRCDPISGHTALYWYRQSLGQGPEFLIYFQGTGAADDSGLPNDRFFAVRPEGSVSTLKIQRTERGDSAVYLCASSLGPSNTEAFFGQGTRLTVV.

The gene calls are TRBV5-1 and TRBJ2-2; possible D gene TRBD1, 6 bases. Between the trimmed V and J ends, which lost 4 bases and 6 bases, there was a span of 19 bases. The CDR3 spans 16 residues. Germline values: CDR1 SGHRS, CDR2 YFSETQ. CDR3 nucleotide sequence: TGCGCCAGCAGCATGATAGAACAGGGCACGTCCGGGGAGCTGTTTTTT. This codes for CASSMIEQGTSGELFF.

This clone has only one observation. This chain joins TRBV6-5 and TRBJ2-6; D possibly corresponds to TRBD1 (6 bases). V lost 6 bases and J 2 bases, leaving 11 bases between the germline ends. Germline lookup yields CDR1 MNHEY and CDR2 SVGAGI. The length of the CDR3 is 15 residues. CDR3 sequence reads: CASRFGDTGANVLTF. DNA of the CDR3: TGTGCCAGCAGATTCGGGGACACTGGGGCCAACGTCCTGACTTTC.

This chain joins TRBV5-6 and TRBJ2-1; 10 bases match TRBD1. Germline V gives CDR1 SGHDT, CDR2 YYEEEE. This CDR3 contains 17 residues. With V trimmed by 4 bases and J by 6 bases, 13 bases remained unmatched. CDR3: CASSRLHRTGGSNEQFF. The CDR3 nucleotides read TGTGCCAGCAGCCGTCTCCACCGGACAGGGGGTAGCAATGAGCAGTTCTTC.

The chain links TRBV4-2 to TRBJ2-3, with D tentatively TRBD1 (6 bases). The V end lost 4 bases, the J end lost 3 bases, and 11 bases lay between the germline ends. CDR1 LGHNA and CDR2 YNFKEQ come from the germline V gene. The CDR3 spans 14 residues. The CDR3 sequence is CASSRRTATDTQYF. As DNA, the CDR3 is TGTGCCAGCAGCCGGAGGACAGCAACAGATACGCAGTATTTT.